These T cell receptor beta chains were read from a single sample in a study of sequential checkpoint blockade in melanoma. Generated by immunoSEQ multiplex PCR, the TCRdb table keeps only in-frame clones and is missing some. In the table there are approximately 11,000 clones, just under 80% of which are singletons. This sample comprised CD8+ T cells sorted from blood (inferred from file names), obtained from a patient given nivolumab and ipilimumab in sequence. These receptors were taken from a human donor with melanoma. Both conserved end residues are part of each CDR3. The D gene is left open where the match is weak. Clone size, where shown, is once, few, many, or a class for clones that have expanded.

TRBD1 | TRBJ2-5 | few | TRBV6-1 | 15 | TGTGCCAGCAGTGTGGGAACAGGGGGCGGTGAGACCCAGTACTTC | CASSVGTGGGETQYF
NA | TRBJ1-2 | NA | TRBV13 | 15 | TGTGCCAGCAGCTTAGGGGCCAGGGCTAACTATGGCTACACCTTC | CASSLGARANYGYTF
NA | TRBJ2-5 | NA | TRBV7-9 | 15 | TGTGCCAGCAGCGGGGCGGCCAGGGCGTGGGAGACCCAGTACTTC | CASSGAARAWETQYF
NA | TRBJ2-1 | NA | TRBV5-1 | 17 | TGCGCCAGCAGCTTGACGGAGCGGCAGAGCTCCTACAATGAGCAGTTCTTC | CASSLTERQSSYNEQFF
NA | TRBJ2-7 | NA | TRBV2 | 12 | TGTGCCACCCGGGCGGGTGGTTTGGAGCAGTACTTC | CATRAGGLEQYF
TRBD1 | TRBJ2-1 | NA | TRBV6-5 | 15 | TGTGCCAGCAGTTACAGGACAGGGAGCTACAATGAGCAGTTCTTC | CASSYRTGSYNEQFF
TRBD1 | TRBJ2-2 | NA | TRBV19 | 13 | TGTGCCATCCAGACAGGGGGTGGCGGGGAGCTGTTTTTT | CAIQTGGGGELFF
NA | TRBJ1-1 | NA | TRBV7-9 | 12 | TGTGCCAGCAGCAAGGACAGAGATGAAGCTTTCTTT | CASSKDRDEAFF
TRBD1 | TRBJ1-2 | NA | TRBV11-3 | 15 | TGTGCCAGCAGCCCATTGAGGGGGCCGGCCTATGGCTACACCTTC | CASSPLRGPAYGYTF
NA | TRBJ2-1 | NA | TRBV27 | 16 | TGTGCCAGCAGCAGGGTAGGCTATATCAAGGGCAATGAGCAGTTCTTC | CASSRVGYIKGNEQFF
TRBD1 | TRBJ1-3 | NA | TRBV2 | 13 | TGTGCCAGCGGGGACAGTGCTGGAAACACCATATATTTT | CASGDSAGNTIYF
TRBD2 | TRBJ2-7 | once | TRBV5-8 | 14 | TGTGCCAGCAGCATGCTAGCGGGGGGTCACGAGCAGTACTTC | CASSMLAGGHEQYF
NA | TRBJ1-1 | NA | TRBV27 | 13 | TGTGCCAGCAGTTTGAACACGAACACTGAAGCTTTCTTT | CASSLNTNTEAFF
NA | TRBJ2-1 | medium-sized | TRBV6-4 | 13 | TGTGCCAGCAGTGAGGTGGAGCACCATGAGCAGTTCTTC | CASSEVEHHEQFF
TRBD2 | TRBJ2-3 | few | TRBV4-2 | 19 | TGTGCCAGCAGCCAAGATTTGACTAGCGGGGGTTCTAGCACAGATACGCAGTATTTT | CASSQDLTSGGSSTDTQYF
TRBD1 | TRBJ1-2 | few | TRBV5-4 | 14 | TGTGCCAGCAGCTTAAGACAGGGATCATCCGGCTACACCTTC | CASSLRQGSSGYTF
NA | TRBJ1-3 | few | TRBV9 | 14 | TGTGCCAGCAGCGTAAACAGCCTCGACAACACCATATATTTT | CASSVNSLDNTIYF
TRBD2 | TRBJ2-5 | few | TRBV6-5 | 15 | TGTGCCAGCAGTCCCCTAGCGGGGGGGCAGGAGACCCAGTACTTC | CASSPLAGGQETQYF
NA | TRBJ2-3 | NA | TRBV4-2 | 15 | TGTGCCAGCAGCCAAGGCCGAGGATCTGGGGATACGCAGTATTTT | CASSQGRGSGDTQYF
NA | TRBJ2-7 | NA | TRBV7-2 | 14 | TGTGCCAGCAGCACACGACAGAGCACTTACGAGCAGTACTTC | CASSTRQSTYEQYF
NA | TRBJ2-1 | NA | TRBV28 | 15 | TGTGCCAGCAGTTTAAGGCGGAGCTCCTACAATGAGCAGTTCTTC | CASSLRRSSYNEQFF
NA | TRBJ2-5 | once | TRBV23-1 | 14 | TGCGCCAGCAGTCGACGGGGGGCCGGGGTGGAGCAGTACTTC | CASSRRGAGVEQYF
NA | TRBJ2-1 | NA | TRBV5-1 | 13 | TGCGCCAGCAGCTTGGGAGCCTACAATGAGCAGTTCTTC | CASSLGAYNEQFF
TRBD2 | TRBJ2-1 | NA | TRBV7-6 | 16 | TGTGCCAGCAGCGCACTAGCGGGGGTCTCCTACAATGAGCAGTTCTTC | CASSALAGVSYNEQFF
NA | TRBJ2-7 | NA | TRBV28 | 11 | TGTGCCAGCAGTTTACAGAGGGAGCAGTACTTC | CASSLQREQYF
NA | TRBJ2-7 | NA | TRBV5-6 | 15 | TGTGCCAGCAGCTTGGGGGCAGGATCCCTCTACGAGCAGTACTTC | CASSLGAGSLYEQYF
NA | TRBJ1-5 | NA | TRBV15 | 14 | TGTGCCACCAGCAGAGATCTAGGCAATCAGCCCCAGCATTTT | CATSRDLGNQPQHF
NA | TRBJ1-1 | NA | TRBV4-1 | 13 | TGCGCCAGCAGGGGTGGAGGGAACACTGAAGCTTTCTTT | CASRGGGNTEAFF
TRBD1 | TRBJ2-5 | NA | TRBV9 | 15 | TGTGCCAGCAGCGTAGGAGGGACAGGCCAAGAGACCCAGTACTTC | CASSVGGTGQETQYF
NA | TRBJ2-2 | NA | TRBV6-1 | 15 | TGTGCCAGCAGCCCTGGGAGCGCAGACACCGGGGAGCTGTTTTTT | CASSPGSADTGELFF
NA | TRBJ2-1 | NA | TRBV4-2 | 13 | TGTGCCAGCAGCCCAACTTCTACCAATGAGCAGTTCTTC | CASSPTSTNEQFF
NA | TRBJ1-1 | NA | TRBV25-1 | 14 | TGTGCCAGCAGTGAATATGCGAGGAGTGCTGAAGCTTTCTTT | CASSEYARSAEAFF
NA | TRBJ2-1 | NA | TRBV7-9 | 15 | TGTGCCAGCAGCTTAGGTTTGGCGGGGAACAATGAGCAGTTCTTC | CASSLGLAGNNEQFF
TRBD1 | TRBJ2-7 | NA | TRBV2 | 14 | TGTGCCAGCAGGGAGACAGGGCTTCCTTACGAGCAGTACTTC | CASRETGLPYEQYF
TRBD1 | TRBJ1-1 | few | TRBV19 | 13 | TGTGCCAGTAGAGACAGGGAGTACACTGAAGCTTTCTTT | CASRDREYTEAFF
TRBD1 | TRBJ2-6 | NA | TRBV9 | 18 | TGTGCCAGCAGCGTAGGAGGGACAGGGGGCCCCGGGGCCAACGTCCTGACTTTC | CASSVGGTGGPGANVLTF
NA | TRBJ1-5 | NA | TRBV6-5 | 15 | TGTGCCAGCAGTTTATACCGGGACATATCACAGCCCCAGCATTTT | CASSLYRDISQPQHF
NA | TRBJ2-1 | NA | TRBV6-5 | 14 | TGTGCCAGCAGTTCCGGGGGGCGGGGCAATGAGCAGTTCTTC | CASSSGGRGNEQFF
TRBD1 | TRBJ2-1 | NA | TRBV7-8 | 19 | TGTGCCAGCAGCACACACCATAGGCGGGACAGGGGGCCGCACAATGAGCAGTTCTTC | CASSTHHRRDRGPHNEQFF